Below, one TCR beta chain is given with its context. This clonotype was seen more than once but under ten times. Its recognized antigen is unknown. One base away there is no much larger clone; base qualities are not given. The CDR3 sequence holds 15 residues, the cysteine and phenylalanine included. Just CDR3 DNA is preserved here, 45 bases in frame from base 1. Based on the germline V gene, the CDR1 and CDR2 sequences are SGHDN and FVKESK. V and J are truncated by 1 base and 7 bases respectively, leaving an intervening sequence of 11 bases. TCRdb records Illumina MiSeq as the sequencer. TCRdb itself trimmed the public reads at Q25 with fastp, ran MiXCR and retained productive beta chains. Every CDR3 protein is listed once, alongside the most common genes and DNA of its rows. The sample table lists more than 9,000 distinct CDR3 sequences, under 20% of them with a count of one. The ten largest clones take up about 1.7% of the sample.

This specimen comes from a study of liver allograft versus peripheral blood T cells (dated by TCRdb to about 2020). Regarding the complete study: The study compared the T cell receptor repertoires present in transplanted livers with the repertoires present in the peripheral blood of liver transplant recipients. General findings and caveats noted by the study authors: The T cell receptor repertoires within liver allografts were reported to be different from the T cell receptor repertoires detected in peripheral blood.

The source is a human patient who had a liver transplant. The graft donor may be the source of some T cells after a transplant. The rearrangement joined TRBV14 to TRBJ1-6, with no reliable assignment of the D segment. The bases read TGTGCCAGCAGCCAAGTGGGGAATGGGAATTCACCCCTCCACTTT. Its protein product is CASSQVGNGNSPLHF.